Each of the 5 T cell receptor beta chains below was sequenced from the same sample in a study of neurological immune-mediated disorders. TCRdb processed the 5' RACE reads anew with MiXCR; each CDR3 protein has one entry. This sample has about 35,000 distinct CDR3 sequences; 3% to 4.5% occur once, and the top ten carry 2% to 2.5%. Sequencing was performed on PBMCs. The receptors here all came from a man aged 25-45 years with multiple sclerosis.

This clonotype came up many times. This chain uses TRBV20-1 with TRBJ2-2; D is possibly TRBD1 (6 bases). CDR3 length: 16 amino acids. Germline CDR1 reads DFQATT; CDR2 reads SNEGSKA (reference sequence). V was clipped by 5 bases and J by 2 bases, with 18 bases between them. The CDR3 loop reads CSAQPTGTSNTGELFF. For the CDR3, the DNA is TGCAGTGCTCAACCGACCGGGACATCAAACACCGGGGAGCTGTTTTTT.

This clonotype was picked up many times. The J gene is TRBJ1-6, the V gene TRBV4-3; perhaps TRBD1 as D (6 bases). The germline V and J ends were trimmed by 1 base and 10 bases, with 17 bases remaining between them. Germline V gene data show CDR1 as LGHNA and CDR2 as YSLEER. The CDR3 extends over 16 amino acids. The CDR3 nucleotides read TGCGCCAGCAGCCAAGCCCCGGCAGGGGAAGGATCACCCCTCCACTTT. Translating gives CASSQAPAGEGSPLHF.

Ten or more counts support this clonotype. This rearrangement joins TRBV5-1 to TRBJ1-2; D not certain. V was trimmed by 7 bases and J by 3 bases, leaving 22 bases between them. The CDR3 consists of 16 residues. Germline CDR1 reads SGHRS; CDR2 reads YFSETQ. The CDR3 nucleotides read TGCGCCAGCGGTGATGGGCGGGGAACTTTGGACTATGGCTACACCTTC. This sequence encodes CASGDGRGTLDYGYTF.

This clonotype has at least ten counts. This chain links TRBV20-1 with TRBJ2-5, with TRBD2 matching 7 bases. The CDR3 contains 16 residues. CDR1 is DFQATT and CDR2 is SNEGSKA in the germline V gene (reference sequence). Trimming removed 6 bases from V and 5 bases from J; junction bases left unmatched: 18. The DNA of the CDR3 is TGCAGTGCCCGACTTCTAATCGCGGGGGATCAGGAGACCCAGTACTTC. This translates into CSARLLIAGDQETQYF.

This clonotype came up many times. This rearrangement joins TRBV12-3 or TRBV12-4 to TRBJ1-6; 8 nucleotides match TRBD1. Trimming at V came to 5 bases and at J to 8 bases, leaving 8 bases not matched to a gene. This CDR3 is built from 15 residues. The CDR3 loop is CASSPLRTGHSPLHF. CDR3 bases: TGTGCCAGCAGTCCACTAAGGACAGGGCATTCACCCCTCCACTTT.